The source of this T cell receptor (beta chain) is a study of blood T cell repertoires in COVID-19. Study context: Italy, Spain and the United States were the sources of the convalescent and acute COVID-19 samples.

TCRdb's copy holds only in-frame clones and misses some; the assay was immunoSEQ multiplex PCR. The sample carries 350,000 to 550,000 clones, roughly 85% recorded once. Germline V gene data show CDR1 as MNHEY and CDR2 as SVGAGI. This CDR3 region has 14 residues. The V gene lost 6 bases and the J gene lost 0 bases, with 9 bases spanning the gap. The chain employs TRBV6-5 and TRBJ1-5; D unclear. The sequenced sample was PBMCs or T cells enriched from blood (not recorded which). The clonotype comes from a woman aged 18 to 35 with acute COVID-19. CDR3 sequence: CASSLRGSNQPQHF. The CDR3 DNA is TGTGCCAGCAGCCTCCGGGGTAGCAATCAGCCCCAGCATTTT.